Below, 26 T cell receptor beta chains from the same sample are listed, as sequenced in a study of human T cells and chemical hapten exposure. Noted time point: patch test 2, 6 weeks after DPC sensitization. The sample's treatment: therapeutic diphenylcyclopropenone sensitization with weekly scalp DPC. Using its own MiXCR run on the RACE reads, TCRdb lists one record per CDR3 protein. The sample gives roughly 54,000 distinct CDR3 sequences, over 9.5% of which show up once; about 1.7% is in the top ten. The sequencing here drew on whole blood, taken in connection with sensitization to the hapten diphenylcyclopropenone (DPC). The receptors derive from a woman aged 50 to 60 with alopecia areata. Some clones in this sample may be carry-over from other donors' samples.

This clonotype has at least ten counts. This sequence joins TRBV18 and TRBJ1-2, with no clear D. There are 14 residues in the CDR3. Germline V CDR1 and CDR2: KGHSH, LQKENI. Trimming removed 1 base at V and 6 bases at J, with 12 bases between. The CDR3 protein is CASSPLRVADGYTF. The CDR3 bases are TGTGCCAGCTCACCACTTCGGGTAGCGGATGGCTACACCTTC.

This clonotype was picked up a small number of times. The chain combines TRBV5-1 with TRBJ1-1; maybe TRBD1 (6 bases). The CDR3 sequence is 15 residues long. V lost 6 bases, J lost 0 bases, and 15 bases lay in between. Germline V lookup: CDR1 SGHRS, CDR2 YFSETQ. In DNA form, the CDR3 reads TGCGCCAGCACGTCGCCGGGGGGCCTGAACACTGAAGCTTTCTTT. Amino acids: CASTSPGGLNTEAFF.

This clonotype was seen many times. The CDR3 is CASSLNRGSSEKLFF. For the CDR3, the DNA is TGTGCCAGCAGCTTAAACAGGGGGTCTTCCGAAAAACTGTTTTTT. The V call is TRBV11-2, the J call TRBJ1-4, with 8 bases that match TRBD1. Germline V CDR1 and CDR2: SGHAT, FQNNGV. V lost 2 bases, J lost 8 bases, and 7 bases stayed unmatched. The CDR3 sequence is 15 residues long. Full variable domain (rest looked up from reference TRBV11-2 and TRBJ1-4): EAGVAQSPRYKIIEKRQSVAFWCNPISGHATLYWYQQILGQGPKLLIQFQNNGVVDDSQLPKDRFSAERLKGVDSTLKIQPAKLEDSAVYLCASSLNRGSSEKLFFGSGTQLSVL.

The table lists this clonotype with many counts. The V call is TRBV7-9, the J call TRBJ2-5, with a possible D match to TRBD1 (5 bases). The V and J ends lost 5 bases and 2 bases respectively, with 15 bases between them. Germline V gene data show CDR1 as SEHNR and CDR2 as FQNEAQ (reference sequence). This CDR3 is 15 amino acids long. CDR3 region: CASSPQETVQETQYF. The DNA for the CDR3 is TGTGCCAGCAGCCCACAAGAGACAGTTCAAGAGACCCAGTACTTC.

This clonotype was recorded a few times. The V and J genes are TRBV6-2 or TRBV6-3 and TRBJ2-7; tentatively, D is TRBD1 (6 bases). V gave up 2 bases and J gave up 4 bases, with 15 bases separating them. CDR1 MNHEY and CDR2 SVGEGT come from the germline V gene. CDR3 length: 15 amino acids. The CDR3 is CASSYGQTITYEQYF. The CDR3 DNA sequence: TGTGCCAGCAGTTACGGACAGACGATAACATACGAGCAGTACTTC.

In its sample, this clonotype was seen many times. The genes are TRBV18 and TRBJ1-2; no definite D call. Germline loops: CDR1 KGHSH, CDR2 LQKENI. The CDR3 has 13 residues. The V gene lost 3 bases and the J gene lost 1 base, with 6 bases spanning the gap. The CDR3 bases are TGTGCCAGCTCACCCGTACTTAACTATGGCTACACCTTC. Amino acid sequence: CASSPVLNYGYTF.

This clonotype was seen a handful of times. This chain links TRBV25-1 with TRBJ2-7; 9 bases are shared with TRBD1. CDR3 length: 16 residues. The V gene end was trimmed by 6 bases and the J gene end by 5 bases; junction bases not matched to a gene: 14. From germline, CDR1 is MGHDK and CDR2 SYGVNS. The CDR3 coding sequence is TGTGCCAGCAGAGAACAGGGGGCGCAGGGGGTAGACGAGCAGTACTTC. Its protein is CASREQGAQGVDEQYF.

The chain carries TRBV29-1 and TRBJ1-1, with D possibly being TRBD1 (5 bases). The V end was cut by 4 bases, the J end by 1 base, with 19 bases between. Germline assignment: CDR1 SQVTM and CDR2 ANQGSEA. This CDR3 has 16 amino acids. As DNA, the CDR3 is TGCAGCGTTGCAGGGACGGACCCTTCGGGGAACACTGAAGCTTTCTTT. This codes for CSVAGTDPSGNTEAFF. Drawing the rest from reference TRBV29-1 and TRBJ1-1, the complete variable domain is SAVISQKPSRDICQRGTSLTIQCQVDSQVTMMFWYRQQPGQSLTLIATANQGSEATYESGFVIDKFPISRPNLTFSTLTVSNMSPEDSSIYLCSVAGTDPSGNTEAFFGQGTRLTVV.

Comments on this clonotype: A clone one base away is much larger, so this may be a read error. This CDR3 reads CACSVSGTRAYEQFF. Here the CDR3 DNA reads TGTGCCTGCAGTGTCTCAGGGACTAGGGCCTATGAGCAGTTCTTC. The rearrangement links TRBV25-1 to TRBJ2-1; 8 bases line up with TRBD2. Germline V gene lookup returns CDR1 MGHDK and CDR2 SYGVNS. CDR3 length equals 15 residues.

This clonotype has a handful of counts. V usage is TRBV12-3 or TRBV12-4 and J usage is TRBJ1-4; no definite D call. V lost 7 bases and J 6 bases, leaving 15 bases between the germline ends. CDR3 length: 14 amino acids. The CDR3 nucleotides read TGTGCCAGCACCCTCGGGAAAGGCGATGAAAAACTGTTTTTT. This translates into CASTLGKGDEKLFF.

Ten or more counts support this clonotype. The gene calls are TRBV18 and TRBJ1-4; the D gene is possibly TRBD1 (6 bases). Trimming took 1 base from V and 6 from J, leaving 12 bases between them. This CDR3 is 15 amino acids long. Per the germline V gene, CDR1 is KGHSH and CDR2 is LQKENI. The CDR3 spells CASSPRAGADEKLFF. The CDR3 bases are TGTGCCAGCTCACCACGGGCAGGGGCTGATGAAAAACTGTTTTTT.

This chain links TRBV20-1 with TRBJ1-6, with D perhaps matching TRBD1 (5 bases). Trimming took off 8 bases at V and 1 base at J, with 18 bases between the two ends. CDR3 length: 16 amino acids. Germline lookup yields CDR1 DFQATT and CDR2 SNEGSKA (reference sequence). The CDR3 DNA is TGCAGTCCCGGCGGCTCCGGGGCTTCCTATAATTCACCCCTCCACTTT. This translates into CSPGGSGASYNSPLHF.

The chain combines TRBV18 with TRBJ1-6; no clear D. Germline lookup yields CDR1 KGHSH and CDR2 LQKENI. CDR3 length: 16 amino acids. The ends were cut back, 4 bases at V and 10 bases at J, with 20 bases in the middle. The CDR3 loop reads CASSRDPIRADSPLHF. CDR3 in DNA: TGTGCCAGCTCACGTGACCCGATTAGAGCTGACTCACCCCTCCACTTT.

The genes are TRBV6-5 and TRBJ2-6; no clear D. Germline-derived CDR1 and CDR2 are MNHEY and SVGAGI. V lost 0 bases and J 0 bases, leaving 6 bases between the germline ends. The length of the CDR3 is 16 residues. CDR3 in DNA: TGTGCCAGCAGTTACTCGGCAGTCTCTGGGGCCAACGTCCTGACTTTC. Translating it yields CASSYSAVSGANVLTF.

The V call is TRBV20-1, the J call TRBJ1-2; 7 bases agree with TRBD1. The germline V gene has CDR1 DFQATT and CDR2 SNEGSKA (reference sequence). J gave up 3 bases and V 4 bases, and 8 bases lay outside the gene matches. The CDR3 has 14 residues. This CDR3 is CSATRGWRDYGYTF. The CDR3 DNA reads TGCAGTGCTACCAGGGGGTGGAGGGACTATGGCTACACCTTC.

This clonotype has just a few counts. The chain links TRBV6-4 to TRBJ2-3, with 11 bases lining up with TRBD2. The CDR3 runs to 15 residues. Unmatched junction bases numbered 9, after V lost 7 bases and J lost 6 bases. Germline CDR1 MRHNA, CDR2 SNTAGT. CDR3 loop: CASNWLAGGSDTQYF. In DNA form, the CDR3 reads TGTGCCAGCAACTGGCTAGCGGGAGGCTCGGATACGCAGTATTTT.

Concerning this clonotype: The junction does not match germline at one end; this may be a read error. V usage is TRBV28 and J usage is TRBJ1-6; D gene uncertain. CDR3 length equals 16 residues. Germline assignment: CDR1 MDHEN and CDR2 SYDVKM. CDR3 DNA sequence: TGTGCCAGCAGCACGCCGGGGAGAACCTATAATTCACCCCTCCACTTC. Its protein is CASSTPGRTYNSPLHF.

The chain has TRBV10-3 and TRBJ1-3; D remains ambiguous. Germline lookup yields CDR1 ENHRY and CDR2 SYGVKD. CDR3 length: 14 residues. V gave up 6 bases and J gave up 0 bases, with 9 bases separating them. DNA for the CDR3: TGTGCCATCAGCGAAAACTACTCTGGAAACACCATATATTTT. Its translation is CAISENYSGNTIYF.

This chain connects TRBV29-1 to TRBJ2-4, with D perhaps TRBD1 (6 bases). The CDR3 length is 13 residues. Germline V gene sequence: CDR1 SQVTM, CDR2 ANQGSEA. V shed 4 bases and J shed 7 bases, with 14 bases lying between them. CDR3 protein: CSVGAGTNNIQYF. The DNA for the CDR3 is TGCAGCGTTGGGGCAGGGACAAACAACATTCAGTACTTC.

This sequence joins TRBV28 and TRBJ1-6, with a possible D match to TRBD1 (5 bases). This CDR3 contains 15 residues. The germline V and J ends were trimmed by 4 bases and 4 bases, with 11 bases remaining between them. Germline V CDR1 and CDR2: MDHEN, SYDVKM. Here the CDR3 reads CASSSPQGYNSPLHF. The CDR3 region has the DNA TGTGCCAGCAGTTCACCTCAGGGTTATAATTCACCCCTCCACTTT. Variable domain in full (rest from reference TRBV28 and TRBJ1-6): DVKVTQSSRYLVKRTGEKVFLECVQDMDHENMFWYRQDPGLGLRLIYFSYDVKMKEKGDIPEGYSVSREKKERFSLILESASTNQTSMYLCASSSPQGYNSPLHFGNGTRLTVT.

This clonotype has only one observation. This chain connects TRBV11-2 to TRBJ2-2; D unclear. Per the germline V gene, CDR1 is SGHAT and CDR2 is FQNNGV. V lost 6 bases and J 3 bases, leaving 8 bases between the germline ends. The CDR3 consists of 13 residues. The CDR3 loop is CASRPVHTGELFF. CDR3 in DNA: TGTGCCAGCAGACCAGTTCACACCGGGGAGCTGTTTTTT.

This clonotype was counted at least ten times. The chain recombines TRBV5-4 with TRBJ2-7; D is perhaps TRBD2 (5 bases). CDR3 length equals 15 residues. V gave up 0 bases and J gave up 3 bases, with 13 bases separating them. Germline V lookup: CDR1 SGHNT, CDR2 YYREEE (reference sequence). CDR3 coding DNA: TGTGCCAGCAGCTTGGCTCTCGATGACTACTACGAGCAGTACTTC. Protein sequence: CASSLALDDYYEQYF.

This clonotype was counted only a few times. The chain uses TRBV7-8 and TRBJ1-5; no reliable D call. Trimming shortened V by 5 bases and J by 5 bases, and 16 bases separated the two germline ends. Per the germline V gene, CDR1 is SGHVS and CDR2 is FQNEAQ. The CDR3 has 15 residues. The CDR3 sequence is CASSRWADRDQPQHF. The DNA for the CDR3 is TGTGCCAGCAGCCGATGGGCGGATCGCGATCAGCCCCAGCATTTT.

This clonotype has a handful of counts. CDR3 nucleotides: TGTGCCACCAAGGACGGATTCTCTGGAAACACCATATATTTT. As protein: CATKDGFSGNTIYF. This chain connects TRBV6-6 to TRBJ1-3; D gene uncertain. Trimming cost V 10 bases and J 0 bases, with 13 bases left between them. The length of the CDR3 is 14 residues. In germline, CDR1 is MNHNY, CDR2 SVGAGI (reference sequence).

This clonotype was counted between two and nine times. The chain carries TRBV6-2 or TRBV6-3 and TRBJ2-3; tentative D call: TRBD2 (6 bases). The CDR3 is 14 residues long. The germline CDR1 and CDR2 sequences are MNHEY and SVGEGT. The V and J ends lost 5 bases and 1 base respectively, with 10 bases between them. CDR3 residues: CASSARGRTDTQYF. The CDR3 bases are TGTGCCAGCAGTGCGCGGGGTCGCACAGATACGCAGTATTTT.

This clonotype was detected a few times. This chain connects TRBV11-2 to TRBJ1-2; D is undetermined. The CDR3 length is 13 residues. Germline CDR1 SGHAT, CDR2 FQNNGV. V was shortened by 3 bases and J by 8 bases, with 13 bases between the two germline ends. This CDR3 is CASSFSEGRGYTF. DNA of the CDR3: TGTGCCAGCAGCTTTTCGGAAGGGAGAGGCTACACCTTC.